This T cell receptor (beta chain) appears in the sequencing data of a study of CD8 T cells in Susac syndrome. This CDR3 has 12 amino acids. V was cut by 6 bases and J by 5 bases, with 10 bases left in between. An amount of RNA that ranged from roughly 0.5 to 1 ug was reverse transcribed with random hexamers. The authors amplified TCR beta CDR3 across 54 Vbeta and 13 Jbeta using immunoSEQ multiplex PCR. TCRdb itself ran the immunoSEQ multiplex PCR reads through MiXCR, one entry per CDR3 protein. Seen here are some 18,000 distinct CDR3 sequences, around 96% observed once, and the top ten hold about 0.24%.

The chain combines TRBV12-3 or TRBV12-4 with TRBJ2-5; no reliable D call. Sample: CD8+ T cells from PBMCs. This sequence originates from a human donor in good health. The CDR3 nucleotides read TGTGCCAGCAGCCGTCCCGGGGAGACCCAGTACTTC. This codes for CASSRPGETQYF.